The next 22 T cell receptor beta chains were all read from a single sample in a study of regulatory T cells in long-lasting Graves disease. Time point specified: persistent/refractory GD, antithyroid drugs over 5 years with positive TRAb. There was RNA extracted from PBMCs, and the TCR library was made from it. Arm-PCR of CDR3 regions with iRepertoire HTBI primers generated TCR beta libraries. TCRdb re-called the multiplex PCR reads with MiXCR, one entry per CDR3 protein. The sample records 450,000 or so distinct CDR3 sequences, about a fifth being singletons. Source: peripheral blood mononuclear cells (PBMCs), taken when the disease was refractory, from a patient treated with antithyroid drugs. These receptors came from a female donor with Graves disease.

The chain uses TRBV28 and TRBJ2-1; 10 bases are shared with TRBD2. Germline values: CDR1 MDHEN, CDR2 SYDVKM. The CDR3 has 16 residues. V gave up 1 base and J gave up 5 bases; unmatched junction bases: 5. CDR3: CASSLFSGRRDNEQFF. DNA of the CDR3: TGTGCCAGCAGTTTATTTAGCGGGAGGAGGGACAATGAGCAGTTCTTC. Looking up the rest from reference TRBV28 and TRBJ2-1 gives the full variable domain: DVKVTQSSRYLVKRTGEKVFLECVQDMDHENMFWYRQDPGLGLRLIYFSYDVKMKEKGDIPEGYSVSREKKERFSLILESASTNQTSMYLCASSLFSGRRDNEQFFGPGTRLTVL.

This clonotype was counted ten times or more. J is TRBJ2-5 and V is TRBV28; D is uncertain. The ends were cut back, 7 bases at V and 5 bases at J, with 8 bases in the middle. The CDR3 runs 11 residues. Germline CDR1 reads MDHEN; CDR2 reads SYDVKM. The CDR3 nucleotides read TGTGCCAGCACTGCCCGGGAGACCCAGTACTTC. Encoded protein: CASTARETQYF.

This clonotype has at least ten counts. The genes are TRBV28 and TRBJ2-7; tentatively, D is TRBD1 (6 bases). This CDR3 has 13 amino acids. Germline-derived CDR1 and CDR2 are MDHEN and SYDVKM. V gave up 8 bases and J gave up 2 bases, with 13 bases separating them. The CDR3 loop reads CASRKGGPYEQYF. The CDR3 region has the DNA TGTGCCAGCCGCAAAGGGGGTCCCTACGAGCAGTACTTC.

The chain has TRBV10-3 and TRBJ1-1; D is uncertain. With 0 bases removed from V and 5 bases from J, the gap between germline ends came to 10 bases. Germline assignment: CDR1 ENHRY and CDR2 SYGVKD. The CDR3 consists of 14 residues. CDR3 in DNA: TGTGCCATCAGTGAGTCAGAGTGGGGTACTGAAGCTTTCTTT. Protein product: CAISESEWGTEAFF.

This clonotype was counted ten times or more. The gene calls are TRBV28 and TRBJ1-5, with D possibly TRBD1 on 5 matching bases. V was pared by 7 bases and J by 4 bases, with 11 bases between. CDR3 length: 13 residues. Germline V lookup: CDR1 MDHEN, CDR2 SYDVKM. The CDR3: CASTPQGNQPQHF. DNA of the CDR3: TGTGCCAGCACCCCGCAGGGAAATCAGCCCCAGCATTTT.

This chain uses TRBV29-1 with TRBJ2-5; D is perhaps TRBD1 (6 bases). Germline lookup yields CDR1 SQVTM and CDR2 ANQGSEA. The CDR3 consists of 14 residues. Trimming pared 1 base from V and 3 bases from J, leaving 12 bases between. The CDR3 DNA reads as TGCAGCGTTGAAGGTGCGGCAGGGGAAGAGACCCAGTACTTC. It specifies CSVEGAAGEETQYF.

This clonotype was seen ten or more times. The chain links TRBV5-6 to TRBJ2-7; D is uncertain. The CDR3 consists of 15 residues. V lost 0 bases, J lost 3 bases, and 13 bases lay in between. In germline, CDR1 is SGHDT, CDR2 YYEEEE. CDR3: CASSLELETFYEQYF. As DNA, the CDR3 is TGTGCCAGCAGCTTGGAACTTGAGACCTTCTACGAGCAGTACTTC.

This rearrangement joins TRBV20-1 to TRBJ2-3; 7 bases map to TRBD1. The J segment lost 4 bases and the V segment lost 7 bases, leaving 8 bases of the junction unmatched. CDR1 is DFQATT, CDR2 SNEGSKA, per germline (reference sequence). The CDR3 is 13 residues long. This CDR3 is CSECDRESDTQYF. CDR3 coding DNA: TGCAGTGAGTGCGACAGGGAATCAGATACGCAGTATTTT.

This clonotype showed up many times. This rearrangement joins TRBV12-5 to TRBJ1-1; 7 nucleotides agree with TRBD1. In germline, CDR1 is LGHNT, CDR2 FRNRAP. V lost 5 bases to trimming and J lost 11 bases; unmatched junction nucleotides: 11. This CDR3 has 13 residues. Here the CDR3 reads CASGIQGRGRAFF. CDR3 nucleotides: TGTGCTAGTGGTATACAAGGGAGGGGGCGGGCTTTCTTT. Complete variable domain (other parts from reference TRBV12-5 and TRBJ1-1): DARVTQTPRHKVTEMGQEVTMRCQPILGHNTVFWYRQTMMQGLELLAYFRNRAPLDDSGMPKDRFSAEMPDATLATLKIQPSEPRDSAVYFCASGIQGRGRAFFGQGTRLTVV.

This clonotype was observed a handful of times. This chain connects TRBV7-9 to TRBJ2-7; 9 nucleotides line up with TRBD1. This CDR3 spans 17 amino acids. With 3 bases clipped from V and 2 bases from J, the junction kept 11 bases outside the gene matches. Germline loops: CDR1 SEHNR, CDR2 FQNEAQ (reference sequence). CDR3 sequence: CASSFLRPQGATYEQYF. In nucleotides, the CDR3 is TGTGCCAGCAGCTTTTTACGACCACAGGGGGCTACCTACGAGCAGTACTTC.

This clonotype was seen at least ten times. The V gene is TRBV11-2, the J gene TRBJ2-7, with 7 positions matching TRBD1. Germline V gene lookup returns CDR1 SGHAT and CDR2 FQNNGV. V gave up 4 bases and J gave up 6 bases; unmatched junction bases: 9. The CDR3 spans 14 residues. The CDR3 loop reads CASSSRDSLREQYF. The CDR3 DNA reads as TGTGCCAGCAGCTCAAGGGACAGCTTACGCGAGCAGTACTTC.

This clonotype was seen repeatedly, ten times or more. The chain couples TRBV5-1 to TRBJ1-2; the match to TRBD1 covers 7 bases. The CDR3 has 15 residues. V trimming: 8 bases; J trimming: 0 bases; junction bases outside the gene matches: 10. The germline gives CDR1 SGHRS, CDR2 YFSETQ. Here the CDR3 reads CASQQGSATNYGYTF. In DNA form, the CDR3 reads TGCGCCAGTCAACAGGGGAGCGCTACTAACTATGGCTACACCTTC.

This clonotype was seen only a few times. This rearrangement joins TRBV4-1 to TRBJ2-7; 10 nucleotides match TRBD2. With 1 base clipped from V and 4 bases from J, the junction kept 4 bases outside the gene matches. Germline V gene data show CDR1 as MGHRA and CDR2 as YSYEKL. This CDR3 has 15 residues. CDR3 protein: CASSQVLAGRYEQYF. The CDR3 region has the DNA TGCGCCAGCAGCCAAGTACTAGCGGGACGATACGAGCAGTACTTC.

This clonotype occurred a few times. The V call is TRBV5-4, the J call TRBJ1-2; TRBD1 matches 7 bases. Germline V CDR1 and CDR2: SGHNT, YYREEE (reference sequence). V trimming: 4 bases; J trimming: 6 bases; junction bases outside the gene matches: 6. There are 13 residues in the CDR3. The CDR3 loop is CASSTDRDHGYTF. The CDR3 nucleotides read TGTGCCAGCAGCACAGACAGGGATCATGGCTACACCTTC.

This clonotype showed up just a few times. The V call is TRBV11-2, the J call TRBJ2-7; 9 positions match TRBD1. Per the germline V gene, CDR1 is SGHAT and CDR2 is FQNNGV. This CDR3 spans 15 amino acids. The V and J ends lost 5 bases and 3 bases, in that order; junction bases with no gene match: 8. CDR3 sequence: CASSRETGGLYEQYF. CDR3 coding DNA: TGTGCCAGCAGCCGGGAAACAGGGGGCCTCTACGAGCAGTACTTC. Filled out from reference TRBV11-2 and TRBJ2-7, the complete variable domain reads EAGVAQSPRYKIIEKRQSVAFWCNPISGHATLYWYQQILGQGPKLLIQFQNNGVVDDSQLPKDRFSAERLKGVDSTLKIQPAKLEDSAVYLCASSRETGGLYEQYFGPGTRLTVT.

The V gene is TRBV28, the J gene TRBJ1-5; unclear D gene. Per germline, CDR1 MDHEN and CDR2 SYDVKM. The germline V and J ends were trimmed by 11 bases and 0 bases, with 8 bases remaining between them. This CDR3 is built from 12 residues. CDR3: CAGRDSNQPQHF. Written as DNA, the CDR3 is TGTGCCGGACGAGATAGCAATCAGCCCCAGCATTTT.

This clonotype was detected a few times. The genes are TRBV20-1 and TRBJ2-7; no clear D gene. Germline CDR1 is DFQATT and CDR2 is SNEGSKA (reference sequence). CDR3 size: 13 residues. V was cut by 1 base and J by 2 bases, with 9 bases left in between. The CDR3 here is CSARGPQTYEQYF. CDR3 in DNA: TGCAGTGCTAGAGGGCCCCAGACCTACGAGCAGTACTTC.

This clonotype has just a few counts. The chain joins TRBV6-5 to TRBJ2-2; D possibly corresponds to TRBD2 (6 bases). This CDR3 contains 17 residues. The V end lost 3 bases, the J end lost 3 bases, and 17 bases lay between the germline ends. Germline V CDR1 and CDR2: MNHEY, SVGAGI. The CDR3 DNA reads TGTGCCAGCAGTTATGATGGATGGGGCGGGGACACCGGGGAGCTGTTTTTT. Its protein is CASSYDGWGGDTGELFF.

To note about this clonotype: A much more abundant neighbour one base away suggests this may be a read error. The V and J genes are TRBV10-3 and TRBJ1-1; TRBD1 might be the D (6 bases). The CDR3 totals 20 residues. V was pared by 6 bases and J by 0 bases, with 29 bases between. Per the germline V gene, CDR1 is ENHRY and CDR2 is SYGVKD. As DNA, the CDR3 is TGTGCCATCAGCCAACAGGGCGGCGACCCATTGGAGAAAATGAACACTGAAGCTTTCTTT. Translated, it gives CAISQQGGDPLEKMNTEAFF.

The chain couples TRBV28 to TRBJ2-2; 7 positions match TRBD2. Germline values: CDR1 MDHEN, CDR2 SYDVKM. The ends lost 6 bases at V and 6 bases at J; junction bases unmatched: 7. This CDR3 region has 14 residues. CDR3 residues: CASSLDGRPGELFF. The DNA of the CDR3 is TGTGCCAGCAGCTTGGACGGGAGGCCCGGGGAGCTGTTTTTT.

The gene calls are TRBV4-1 and TRBJ1-5; 10 bases match TRBD1. There are 16 residues in the CDR3. Germline-derived CDR1 and CDR2 are MGHRA and YSYEKL. The V segment lost 1 base and the J segment 6 bases; nucleotides outside the gene matches: 6. CDR3 sequence reads: CASSQGDRGPTQPQHF. The CDR3, as DNA: TGCGCCAGCAGCCAAGGAGACAGGGGGCCCACTCAGCCCCAGCATTTT.

This clonotype was observed many times. V is TRBV19 and J is TRBJ2-5, with D maybe TRBD1 (7 bases). The CDR3 runs 18 residues. V was clipped by 4 bases and J by 5 bases, with 26 bases between them. Germline assignment: CDR1 LNHDA and CDR2 SQIVND (reference sequence). DNA for the CDR3: TGTGCCAGTAGTAGATACCACCCGACAGGGACTGCGTCTGAGACCCAGTACTTC. As protein: CASSRYHPTGTASETQYF.